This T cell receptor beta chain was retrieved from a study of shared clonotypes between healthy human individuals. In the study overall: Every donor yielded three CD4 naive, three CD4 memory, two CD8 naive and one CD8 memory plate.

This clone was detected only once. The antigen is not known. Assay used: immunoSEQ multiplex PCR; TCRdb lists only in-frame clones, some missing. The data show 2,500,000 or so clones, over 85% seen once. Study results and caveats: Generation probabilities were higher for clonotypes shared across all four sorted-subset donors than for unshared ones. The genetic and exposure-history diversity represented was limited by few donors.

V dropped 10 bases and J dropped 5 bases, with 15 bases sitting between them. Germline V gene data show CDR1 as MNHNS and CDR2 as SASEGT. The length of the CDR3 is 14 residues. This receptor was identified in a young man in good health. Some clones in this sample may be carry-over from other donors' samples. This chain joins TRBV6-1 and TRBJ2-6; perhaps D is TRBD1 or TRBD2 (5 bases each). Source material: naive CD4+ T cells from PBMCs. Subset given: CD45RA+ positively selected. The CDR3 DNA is TGTGCCATATCCGCCCGGGGCCGGGCCAACGTCCTGACTTTC. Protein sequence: CAISARGRANVLTF.